This is a list of T cell receptor beta chains from one sample in a study of early T cells in non-severe SARS-CoV-2 infection. MiXCR was run by TCRdb on the 5' RACE reads, yielding one entry per CDR3 protein. The table lists tens of thousands of distinct CDR3 sequences, roughly a sixth of them singletons, with roughly 12% in the top ten. What was sequenced was whole blood. The receptors were gathered from an adult who was a healthcare worker with PCR-confirmed SARS-CoV-2 infection or an uninfected control (not recorded which). The CDR3 runs from the conserved cysteine through the conserved F or W. D genes are given only for firm matches. The size of a clone is reported for some rows only, either as once, few or many, or as a class for expanded clones.

TRBV6-5,few,TRBJ2-4,NA,TGTGCCAGCAGTTTGGGACCAAAAAACATTCAGTACTTC,CASSLGPKNIQYF
TRBV21-1,NA,TRBJ2-5,NA,TGTGCCAGCAGCAGAATCCCCTCAGGGACGGTACGGAAGACCCAGTACTTC,CASSRIPSGTVRKTQYF
TRBV7-8,NA,TRBJ2-3,NA,TGTGCCAGCAGCTTAGTCCCAGGGTTCCCTGCAGATACGCAGTATTTT,CASSLVPGFPADTQYF
TRBV20-1,few,TRBJ1-4,NA,TGCAGTGCTATTGGTTCAACTAATGAAAAACTGTTTTTT,CSAIGSTNEKLFF
TRBV7-9,NA,TRBJ2-3,NA,TGTGCCAGCAGCTCCTGGACCGCTCCTGGCACAGATACGCAGTATTTT,CASSSWTAPGTDTQYF
TRBV5-1,NA,TRBJ1-5,NA,TGCGCCAGCAGCTTAAGCGGGAATAGCAATCAGCCCCAGCATTTT,CASSLSGNSNQPQHF
TRBV7-6,few,TRBJ1-1,TRBD1,TGTGCCAGCAGCGGATCAGGACAGGGGTTGAACACTGAAGCTTTCTTT,CASSGSGQGLNTEAFF
TRBV12-5,NA,TRBJ2-3,TRBD2,TGTGCTAGTGGTTTGGCTAGCGGGAGTGCAGATACGCAGTATTTT,CASGLASGSADTQYF
TRBV6-6,NA,TRBJ2-2,NA,TGTGCCAGCAGTTTCTCGGGAGAGTCCCCCGGGGAGCTGTTTTTT,CASSFSGESPGELFF
TRBV5-1,few,TRBJ2-1,NA,TGCGCCAGCAGCATATCCTACCTCGTGCCACCCCCTGGCACTGGCAATGAGCAGTTCTTC,CASSISYLVPPPGTGNEQFF
TRBV10-2,NA,TRBJ2-5,NA,TGCGCCAGCAGTGGGGGAACTACCCAAGGGGCCCAGTACTTC,CASSGGTTQGAQYF
TRBV9,few,TRBJ2-5,NA,TGTGCCAGCAGCGTAGGCTTTCCCCAAGAGACCCAGTACTTC,CASSVGFPQETQYF
TRBV5-1,NA,TRBJ2-3,NA,TGCGCCAGCAGCCCGGGCGGGATGAGAGTAGATACGCAGTATTTT,CASSPGGMRVDTQYF
TRBV5-7,NA,TRBJ2-5,NA,TGTGCCAGCAGGGGGGCGGCAGGGGCCATCGGGGAGACCCAGTACTTC,CASRGAAGAIGETQYF
TRBV30,NA,TRBJ2-7,TRBD1,TGTGCCTGGGAACAGGGGGGTTCCTACGAGCAGTACTTC,CAWEQGGSYEQYF
TRBV10-3,NA,TRBJ1-1,NA,TGTGCCATCGGCCTGGGACATAGGACCTACACTGAAGCTTTCTTT,CAIGLGHRTYTEAFF
TRBV4-1,few,TRBJ1-6,NA,TGCGCCAGCAGCCACCAACTCTCACCCCTCCACTTT,CASSHQLSPLHF
TRBV20-1,few,TRBJ2-7,TRBD2,TGCAGTGCCCGCCAGCGGGGCGGCGGGCCCTACGAGCAGTACTTC,CSARQRGGGPYEQYF
TRBV4-1,few,TRBJ2-5,TRBD2,TGCGCCAGCAGCCGCACACCGGGACTAGCGGGGGGCCAAGAGACCCAGTACTTC,CASSRTPGLAGGQETQYF